The sequence of this T cell receptor beta chain was determined in a study of Ad26.COV2.S vaccination and SARS-CoV-2 variants. Treatment specified: about 20 received Ad26.COV2.S at low or high dose, single or two shots; roughly five received placebo; per-sample allocation not given. All samples were drawn on day 63, counting from the first vaccine or placebo injection. Repertoires were generated with immunoSEQ multiplex PCR, while TCRdb's copy carries only in-frame clones and drops some. The table lists some 450,000 clones, 90% of them singletons, with about 4.4% in the top ten. This CDR3 has 15 amino acids.

The chain employs TRBV21-1 and TRBJ2-5; TRBD1 is the table's D call, not checked against the DNA. TRBV21-1 is recorded as a pseudogene. The sequence was collected from a person between 18 and 60 years old who received the Ad26.COV2.S COVID-19 vaccine or a placebo. The input for sequencing was peripheral blood, taken in a trial of Ad26.COV2.S vaccine versus placebo. Written as DNA, the CDR3 is TGTGCCAGCAGCAAAGGTACAGGCTTAGGAGAGACCCAGTACTTC. This translates into CASSKGTGLGETQYF.